Presented here are 27 T cell receptor beta chains from one specimen sequenced in a study of OX40 agonist ivuxolimab in advanced cancers. Assay used: immunoSEQ multiplex PCR; TCRdb lists only in-frame clones, some missing. The sample has around 56,000 clones, under 90% seen once; the top ten hold roughly 1.5%. Here the sequenced sample was CD4+ or CD8+ T cells sorted from blood, taken in a trial of the OX40 agonist ivuxolimab. Receptors were obtained from an adult with an advanced solid tumor such as melanoma, head and neck, liver or kidney cancer.

The J gene is TRBJ2-7, the V gene TRBV6-1; unclear D gene. The germline V gene encodes CDR1 MNHNS and CDR2 SASEGT. This CDR3 has 15 amino acids. The germline V and J ends were trimmed by 4 bases and 2 bases, with 15 bases remaining between them. CDR3 amino acids: CASSVAGNAPYEQYF. The DNA for the CDR3 is TGTGCCAGCAGTGTTGCAGGCAACGCACCCTACGAGCAGTACTTC.

The V and J genes are TRBV18 and TRBJ2-3; TRBD2 matches at 15 bases. Trimming at V came to 4 bases and at J to 1 base, leaving 9 bases not matched to a gene. The CDR3 is 19 amino acids. Per germline, CDR1 KGHSH and CDR2 LQKENI. DNA of the CDR3: TGTGCCAGCTCACGTAGCGGGACTAGCGGGGGGTCCCGCACAGATACGCAGTATTTT. Translated: CASSRSGTSGGSRTDTQYF.

The chain joins TRBV7-8 to TRBJ2-3; 12 nucleotides match TRBD2. CDR3 length equals 18 residues. Germline CDR1 reads SGHVS; CDR2 reads FQNEAQ. J was trimmed by 1 base and V by 5 bases; bases with no gene match: 10. The chain's CDR3 is CASSPMRTSGVRTDTQYF. CDR3 nucleotides: TGTGCCAGCAGCCCAATGAGGACTAGCGGGGTCCGCACAGATACGCAGTATTTT. The whole variable domain, filled in from reference TRBV7-8 and TRBJ2-3, reads GAGVSQSPRYKVAKRGQDVALRCDPISGHVSLFWYQQALGQGPEFLTYFQNEAQLDKSGLPSDRFFAERPEGSVSTLKIQRTQQEDSAVYLCASSPMRTSGVRTDTQYFGPGTRLTVL.

V usage is TRBV21-1 and J usage is TRBJ2-7; TRBD1, as called in the table, went unchecked against the DNA. TRBV21-1 is annotated as a pseudogene. The CDR3 has 15 amino acids. CDR3 protein: CASSKDHPVSYEQYF. The DNA for the CDR3 is TGTGCCAGCAGCAAAGATCATCCAGTCTCCTACGAGCAGTACTTC.

This clone was picked up one time. The chain recombines TRBV6-1 with TRBJ2-4; perhaps D is TRBD1 or TRBD2 (5 bases each). Deletions cut 7 bases from V and 9 bases from J, with 10 bases between. CDR1 is MNHNS and CDR2 is SASEGT in the germline V gene. The length of the CDR3 is 11 residues. The chain's CDR3 is CASTEGTIQYF. In nucleotides, the CDR3 is TGTGCCAGCACCGAAGGGACCATTCAGTACTTC.

This clone was found a few times. J is TRBJ2-2 and V is TRBV19, with 10 bases aligning to TRBD1. This CDR3 spans 14 amino acids. With 6 bases clipped from V and 5 bases from J, the junction kept 3 bases outside the gene matches. Germline V gene data show CDR1 as LNHDA and CDR2 as SQIVND (reference sequence). DNA for the CDR3: TGTGCCAGTAGCAGGGGACAGGGGACCGGGGAGCTGTTTTTT. It encodes CASSRGQGTGELFF.

The V call is TRBV4-1, the J call TRBJ2-5; 11 positions match TRBD2. With the DNA end fitting TRBJ2-7 better, the J assignment may be wrong. CDR1 is MGHRA, CDR2 YSYEKL, per germline. The CDR3 spans 19 residues. The CDR3 spells CASSRKEGLAGVFSYEQYF. The CDR3, as DNA: TGCGCCAGCAGCCGAAAAGAAGGACTAGCGGGTGTCTTCTCCTACGAGCAGTACTTC.

The chain has TRBV19 and TRBJ2-1, with D perhaps TRBD1 (6 bases). Per germline, CDR1 LNHDA and CDR2 SQIVND (reference sequence). The CDR3 loop spans 15 amino acids. The germline V and J ends were trimmed by 4 bases and 6 bases, with 16 bases remaining between them. CDR3 in DNA: TGTGCCAGTAGTAAAAGACAGGATGGAATCAATGAGCAGTTCTTC. As protein: CASSKRQDGINEQFF.

In DNA, the CDR3 is TGTGCCAGCAGCTTAGGACTCCAGGCGCAGTATTTT. Translation gives CASSLGLQAQYF. V gene TRBV7-9 combines with J gene TRBJ2-3; unclear D gene. Germline CDR1 reads SEHNR; CDR2 reads FQNEAQ (reference sequence). V was shortened by 1 base and J by 10 bases, with 9 bases between the two germline ends. CDR3 length: 12 amino acids.

This chain uses TRBV19 with TRBJ2-2, with TRBD1 identical over 10 bases. Germline values: CDR1 LNHDA, CDR2 SQIVND (reference sequence). The CDR3 contains 12 residues. With 10 bases clipped from V and 6 bases from J, the junction kept 2 bases outside the gene matches. CDR3 in DNA: TGTGCCACCGGGACAGGGGCCGGGGAGCTGTTTTTT. Translation gives CATGTGAGELFF.

This clone was found once. V and J are TRBV5-1 and TRBJ2-7; D is ambiguous. The germline gives CDR1 SGHRS, CDR2 YFSETQ. CDR3 length: 14 residues. The ends were cut back, 1 base at V and 5 bases at J, with 13 bases in the middle. The CDR3 region is CASSLWAESDEQYF. Here the CDR3 DNA reads TGCGCCAGCAGCTTGTGGGCCGAAAGTGACGAGCAGTACTTC.

The chain employs TRBV6-9 and TRBJ1-3, with D possibly being TRBD1 (5 bases). Trimming stripped 4 bases from V and 1 base from J, with 8 bases between. This CDR3 spans 14 amino acids. Germline CDR1 MNHGY, CDR2 SVAAGI. The CDR3 region is CASSSRVSGNTIYF. DNA of the CDR3: TGTGCCAGCAGTTCCAGGGTATCTGGAAACACCATATATTTT.

The chain combines TRBV6-1 with TRBJ2-3; 7 bases are shared with TRBD2. The length of the CDR3 is 14 residues. The J segment lost 0 bases and the V segment lost 6 bases, leaving 3 bases of the junction unmatched. Germline lookup yields CDR1 MNHNS and CDR2 SASEGT. The DNA for the CDR3 is TGTGCCAGCAGGGCGGGGGAAAGCACAGATACGCAGTATTTT. Translating it yields CASRAGESTDTQYF.

This clone was detected only a few times. The chain recombines TRBV5-6 with TRBJ2-3, with 8 positions matching TRBD2. V lost 2 bases to trimming and J lost 4 bases; unmatched junction nucleotides: 6. This CDR3 is 15 amino acids long. Germline V gene lookup returns CDR1 SGHDT and CDR2 YYEEEE. In nucleotides, the CDR3 is TGTGCCAGCAGCTTCCTGACTAGCGCCCCAGATACGCAGTATTTT. It codes for CASSFLTSAPDTQYF. The whole variable domain, filled in from reference TRBV5-6 and TRBJ2-3, reads DAGVTQSPTHLIKTRGQQVTLRCSPKSGHDTVSWYQQALGQGPQFIFQYYEEEERQRGNFPDRFSGHQFPNYSSELNVNALLLGDSALYLCASSFLTSAPDTQYFGPGTRLTVL.

The rearrangement uses TRBV18 and TRBJ2-7; the match to TRBD1 covers 9 bases. Germline loops: CDR1 KGHSH, CDR2 LQKENI. There are 15 residues in the CDR3. Trimming at V came to 5 bases and at J to 1 base, leaving 6 bases not matched to a gene. CDR3: CASSSPGQGSYEQYF. The CDR3, as DNA: TGTGCCAGCTCATCTCCGGGACAGGGATCCTACGAGCAGTACTTC.

The chain employs TRBV5-6 and TRBJ1-2, with a tentative D call TRBD1 (5 bases). This CDR3 has 15 residues. Trimming left V 0 bases short and J 4 bases short, with 13 bases between. Germline lookup yields CDR1 SGHDT and CDR2 YYEEEE. CDR3 region: CASSLGRGESYGYTF. CDR3 DNA sequence: TGTGCCAGCAGCTTGGGGCGGGGCGAAAGCTATGGCTACACCTTC.

This clone has only one observation. This sequence joins TRBV6-5 and TRBJ2-7, with a tentative D call TRBD2 (5 bases). Germline loops: CDR1 MNHEY, CDR2 SVGAGI. The CDR3 extends over 12 amino acids. The V end was cut by 7 bases, the J end by 3 bases, with 10 bases between. The CDR3 here is CASTRRGYEQYF. CDR3 nucleotide sequence: TGTGCCAGCACCCGCCGGGGCTACGAGCAGTACTTC.

This chain connects TRBV25-1 to TRBJ1-1; tentative D call: TRBD1 (6 bases). V gave up 3 bases and J gave up 11 bases, with 13 bases separating them. CDR1 and CDR2 (germline): MGHDK, SYGVNS. The CDR3 contains 12 residues. CDR3 DNA sequence: TGTGCCAGCAGTGAGGGGGCCTTATCTGCTTTCTTT. Protein: CASSEGALSAFF. Based on the CDR3 plus reference TRBV25-1 and TRBJ1-1, the full variable domain is EADIYQTPRYLVIGTGKKITLECSQTMGHDKMYWYQQDPGMELHLIHYSYGVNSTEKGDLSSESTVSRIRTEHFPLTLESARPSHTSQYLCASSEGALSAFFGQGTRLTVV.

The J gene is TRBJ2-3, the V gene TRBV5-6; 7 nucleotides agree with TRBD2. This CDR3 has 15 residues. Trimming at V came to 0 bases and at J to 2 bases, leaving 3 bases not matched to a gene. CDR1 SGHDT and CDR2 YYEEEE come from the germline V gene. The CDR3 region has the DNA TGTGCCAGCAGCTTGGCGGGGGGATTCACAGATACGCAGTATTTT. Protein sequence: CASSLAGGFTDTQYF. Based on the CDR3 plus reference TRBV5-6 and TRBJ2-3, the full variable domain is DAGVTQSPTHLIKTRGQQVTLRCSPKSGHDTVSWYQQALGQGPQFIFQYYEEEERQRGNFPDRFSGHQFPNYSSELNVNALLLGDSALYLCASSLAGGFTDTQYFGPGTRLTVL.

The chain couples TRBV11-2 to TRBJ2-5; possible D gene TRBD1, 7 bases. Germline V lookup: CDR1 SGHAT, CDR2 FQNNGV. V was clipped by 6 bases and J by 5 bases, with 13 bases between them. The CDR3 is 13 amino acids. The CDR3, as DNA: TGTGCCAGCAGGGAGGGGGCCGGGGAGACCCAGTACTTC. The encoded protein is CASREGAGETQYF.

Here the CDR3 DNA reads TGTGCCAGCAGCCCGGGACTAGCGGCAGATACGCAGTATTTT. It translates to CASSPGLAADTQYF. The chain links TRBV11-3 to TRBJ2-3; 11 nucleotides match TRBD2. Per the germline V gene, CDR1 is SGHNT and CDR2 is YENEEA. V lost 5 bases, J lost 4 bases, and 2 bases stayed unmatched. This CDR3 is built from 14 residues.

The rearrangement joins TRBV19 to TRBJ1-3, with TRBD1 matching over 7 bases. CDR1 and CDR2 from the germline V gene are LNHDA and SQIVND (reference sequence). Trimming removed 7 bases from V and 0 bases from J; junction bases left unmatched: 6. The CDR3 loop spans 15 amino acids. For the CDR3, the DNA is TGTGCCAGTACCCAGGGGGGAATCTCTGGAAACACCATATATTTT. Protein: CASTQGGISGNTIYF. Full variable domain (rest looked up from reference TRBV19 and TRBJ1-3): DGGITQSPKYLFRKEGQNVTLSCEQNLNHDAMYWYRQDPGQGLRLIYYSQIVNDFQKGDIAEGYSVSREKKESFPLTVTSAQKNPTAFYLCASTQGGISGNTIYFGEGSWLTVV.

This sequence joins TRBV29-1 and TRBJ2-3, with D perhaps matching TRBD2 (7 bases). Germline V gives CDR1 SQVTM, CDR2 ANQGSEA. V lost 4 bases, J lost 6 bases, and 14 bases lay in between. The CDR3 has 13 amino acids. CDR3 protein: CSVAGGGGDTQYF. The CDR3 region has the DNA TGCAGCGTTGCCGGGGGAGGGGGGGATACGCAGTATTTT.

This rearrangement joins TRBV1 to TRBJ2-7; the D call in the table, TRBD1, was not verified against the DNA. TRBV1 is described as a pseudogene. The CDR3 contains 15 residues. In DNA, the CDR3 is TGCACCAGCAGCCAAGAATTGTGGGGCGGCTGCGAGCAGTACTTC. As protein: CTSSQELWGGCEQYF.

The gene calls are TRBV19 and TRBJ2-7; 9 bases are a match to TRBD2. The CDR3 extends over 15 amino acids. Looked up from germline, CDR1 is LNHDA and CDR2 is SQIVND (reference sequence). Trimming at V came to 9 bases and at J to 6 bases, leaving 15 bases not matched to a gene. CDR3 coding DNA: TGTGCCAGCAAGATTAGCGGGAGTAAGGTAGGCGAGCAGTACTTC. Amino acids: CASKISGSKVGEQYF.

The chain carries TRBV4-1 and TRBJ2-2; D uncertain. This CDR3 is 14 amino acids long. Per germline, CDR1 MGHRA and CDR2 YSYEKL. V was pared by 0 bases and J by 7 bases, with 9 bases between. The CDR3 loop reads CASSQDRYIGELFF. CDR3 sequence (DNA): TGCGCCAGCAGCCAAGACAGATACATCGGGGAGCTGTTTTTT.

The chain links TRBV7-2 to TRBJ2-3, with 8 bases that match TRBD1. This CDR3 is built from 15 residues. The junction had 7 bases not matched to a gene; V was cut back by 3 bases and J by 5 bases. The germline gives CDR1 SGHTA, CDR2 FQGNSA. The chain's CDR3 is CASSFRQGLVDTQYF. The CDR3 nucleotides are TGTGCCAGCAGCTTTCGACAGGGGTTAGTAGATACGCAGTATTTT.